Sequencing of this T cell receptor (beta chain) was carried out in a study of beta chain features in type 1 diabetes. On this clone itself: What it binds is unknown.

Sequenced material consisted of expressed TCRB transcripts (all of the isolated RNA was reverse transcribed). TCRdb's table, derived via immunoSEQ multiplex PCR, lists solely in-frame clones and lacks some. The sample includes some 360,000 clones, 20% of them seen just once. V lost 0 bases to trimming and J lost 4 bases; unmatched junction nucleotides: 4. This CDR3 comprises 16 residues. Germline-derived CDR1 and CDR2 are SQVTM and ANQGSEA. Findings and limits, study-wide: Overrepresentation of cells with high TCR expression could result from cDNA sequencing. In all four CD4+ subsets, TCRB CDR3 length was significantly, moderately reduced in type 1 diabetes. A greater similarity of naive, central memory and Treg TCRB repertoires was seen among patients than among healthy donors.

Averaging approximately 0.11 L, one heparinised blood draw was given by each donor. The gene calls are TRBV29-1 and TRBJ2-1, with 12 bases matching TRBD2. The sequencing sample was made of naive CD4+ T cells from blood. The TCR was taken from a woman aged 18 to 35 in good health. CDR3 sequence (DNA): TGCAGCGTTGAAGATCGACTAGCGGGAGTTTACAATGAGCAGTTCTTC. Its translation: CSVEDRLAGVYNEQFF.